The 10 T cell receptor beta chains below come from one sample, sequenced in a study of blood T cells in healthy people across ages. The second PCR ran about 6 to 11 cycles with a sample-barcoded 5' primer and J-beta primers. MiXCR, run by TCRdb on the 5' RACE reads, gives a single entry per CDR3 protein. Of around 800,000 distinct CDR3 sequences in the sample, 53% were seen once. The specimen sequenced was blood. Receptors originate from an elderly man in good health.

This clonotype was counted at least ten times. The genes are TRBV28 and TRBJ2-7; D call uncertain. The CDR3 contains 11 residues. Looked up from germline, CDR1 is MDHEN and CDR2 is SYDVKM. With 5 bases removed from V and 4 bases from J, the gap between germline ends came to 6 bases. The CDR3 here is CASSVGYEQYF. The DNA for the CDR3 is TGTGCCAGCAGTGTTGGATACGAGCAGTACTTC.

The gene calls are TRBV29-1 and TRBJ2-2, with 8 nucleotides matching TRBD2. CDR1 and CDR2 from the germline V gene are SQVTM and ANQGSEA. The CDR3 is made up of 14 amino acids. The J segment lost 1 base and the V segment lost 6 bases, leaving 4 bases of the junction unmatched. For the CDR3, the DNA is TGCAGCGTCCCGGGACTAGGGAACACCGGGGAGCTGTTTTTT. This encodes CSVPGLGNTGELFF.

This clonotype was found once. One junction end disagrees with the germline gene, perhaps due to a read error. The rearrangement uses TRBV7-9 and TRBJ1-6; 7 positions match TRBD1. The CDR3 extends over 17 amino acids. The germline CDR1 and CDR2 sequences are SEHNR and FQNEAQ (reference sequence). The CDR3 coding sequence is TGTGCCTGCAGCCCCGGGACAGCACCCTCCTATAATTCACCCCTCCACTTT. Amino acids: CACSPGTAPSYNSPLHF.

The chain employs TRBV25-1 and TRBJ2-7; 7 nucleotides agree with TRBD1. The end of the DNA is better explained by TRBJ2-5, so the J call may be wrong. The CDR3 loop spans 15 amino acids. Germline CDR1 is MGHDK and CDR2 is SYGVNS. The DNA for the CDR3 is TGTGCCAGCAGTGAATTCGCGACAGGGACGGGGACCCAGTACTTC. Translating gives CASSEFATGTGTQYF.

The chain is built from TRBV5-5 and TRBJ2-6; no clear D. CDR3 length equals 16 residues. V was shortened by 0 bases and J by 0 bases, with 7 bases between the two germline ends. Germline assignment: CDR1 SGHKS and CDR2 YYEKEE (reference sequence). The CDR3, as DNA: TGTGCCAGCAGCTTGGACTTAAGCTCTGGGGCCAACGTCCTGACTTTC. Amino acid sequence: CASSLDLSSGANVLTF.

This sequence joins TRBV16 and TRBJ2-1; 11 bases map to TRBD2. This CDR3 has 15 amino acids. Trimming took 2 bases from V and 8 from J; bases not matched to a gene: 5. CDR1 and CDR2 from the germline V gene are KGHSY and FQNENV. CDR3 loop: CASSQLAGGEDEQFF. As DNA, the CDR3 is TGTGCCAGCAGCCAACTAGCGGGAGGAGAGGATGAGCAGTTCTTC.

The V gene is TRBV3-1, the J gene TRBJ2-7; TRBD2 aligns across 15 bases. Germline trimming cut 3 bases from V and 6 bases from J; bases unmatched to any gene: 9. The CDR3 contains 17 residues. Germline CDR1 reads LGHDT; CDR2 reads YNNKEL (reference sequence). This chain's CDR3 is CASSHLPGTSGRTEQYF. The CDR3 DNA sequence: TGTGCCAGCAGCCACCTCCCCGGGACTAGCGGGAGGACCGAGCAGTACTTC.

Only a few counts were recorded for this clonotype. This chain joins TRBV9 and TRBJ1-1, with a possible D match to TRBD1 (5 bases). Germline values: CDR1 SGDLS, CDR2 YYNGEE. This CDR3 has 15 amino acids. Deletions cut 0 bases from V and 8 bases from J, with 17 bases between. The CDR3 DNA reads TGTGCCAGCAGCGTAGGCCACCCGGACGGGGGGGAAGCTTTCTTT. Its translation is CASSVGHPDGGEAFF.

This chain's CDR3 is CASSLMGVGTEAFF. The CDR3 DNA reads TGTGCCAGCAGCTTAATGGGGGTGGGGACTGAAGCTTTCTTT. This rearrangement joins TRBV7-3 to TRBJ1-1; D is perhaps TRBD1 (5 bases). Trimming stripped 1 base from V and 5 bases from J, with 11 bases between. Per germline, CDR1 SGHTA and CDR2 FQGTGA. This CDR3 contains 14 residues.

This clonotype was picked up a small number of times. The chain is built from TRBV20-1 and TRBJ2-5; weak D call: TRBD2 (5 bases). V was pared by 1 base and J by 1 base, with 10 bases between. The CDR3 spans 14 residues. Germline V gene data show CDR1 as DFQATT and CDR2 as SNEGSKA (reference sequence). The CDR3 bases are TGCAGTGCTAGAGTGGCTAGCCTCCAAGAGACCCAGTACTTC. It codes for CSARVASLQETQYF.